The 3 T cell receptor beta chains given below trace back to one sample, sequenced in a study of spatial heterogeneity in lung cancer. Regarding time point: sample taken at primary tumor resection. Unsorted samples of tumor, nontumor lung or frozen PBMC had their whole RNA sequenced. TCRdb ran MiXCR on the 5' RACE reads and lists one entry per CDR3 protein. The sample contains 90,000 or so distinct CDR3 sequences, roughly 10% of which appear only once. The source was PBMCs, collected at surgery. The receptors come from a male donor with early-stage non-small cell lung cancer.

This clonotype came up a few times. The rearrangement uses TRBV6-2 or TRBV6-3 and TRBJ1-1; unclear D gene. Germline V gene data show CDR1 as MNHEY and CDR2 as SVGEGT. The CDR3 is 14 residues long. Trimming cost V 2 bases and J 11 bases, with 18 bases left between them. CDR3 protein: CASSYRADALVAFF. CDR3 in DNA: TGTGCCAGCAGTTACCGGGCGGACGCCCTAGTGGCTTTCTTT.

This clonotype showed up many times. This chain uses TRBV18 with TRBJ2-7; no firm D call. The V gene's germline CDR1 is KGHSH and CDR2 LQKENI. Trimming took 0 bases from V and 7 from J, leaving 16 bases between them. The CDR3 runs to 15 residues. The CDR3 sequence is CASSPPSRSLGEQYF. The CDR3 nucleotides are TGTGCCAGCTCACCACCTTCTCGGTCTCTCGGTGAGCAGTACTTC.

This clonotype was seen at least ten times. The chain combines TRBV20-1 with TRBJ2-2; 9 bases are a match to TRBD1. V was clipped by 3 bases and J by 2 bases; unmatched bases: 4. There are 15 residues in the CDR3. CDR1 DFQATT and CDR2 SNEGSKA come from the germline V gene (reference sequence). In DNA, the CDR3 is TGCAGTGCTAGGCCGGGACAGGGAAACACCGGGGAGCTGTTTTTT. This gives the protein CSARPGQGNTGELFF.